The entry below gives a single TCR beta chain sequence along with its context. Its specificity is unknown. This sample is part of a study of cytotoxic CD8 clonotypes in ibrutinib-treated CLL. Turning to the study itself: Researchers reported ten to eleven relapsed/refractory and about 15 treatment-naive patients, 17 of them IGHV unmutated.

Points from the study as a whole: Patients showed higher baseline clonality than age-matched healthy donors, and it tracked circulating CD8+ T-cell counts.

With sequencing, the targeted depth ranged from 1 in 200,000 to 1 in 1 million T cells. Sequencing was performed with immunoSEQ multiplex PCR; in TCRdb, only in-frame clones are kept and a portion is missing. The data show 130,000 to 150,000 clones, approximately 81% seen once. This TCR was recovered from a human donor with chronic lymphocytic leukemia. The sequencing used PBMCs, collected after 12 months of ibrutinib treatment.

CDR3 residues: CASSPETVGLAGKSNNEQFF. The CDR3 DNA reads TGTGCCAGCAGCCCAGAAACCGTGGGACTAGCGGGAAAATCTAACAATGAGCAGTTCTTC. V gene TRBV7-6 combines with J gene TRBJ2-1, with 13 bases identical to TRBD2. The junction had 18 bases not matched to a gene; V was cut back by 5 bases and J by 5 bases. The germline gives CDR1 SGHVS, CDR2 FNYEAQ. The CDR3 has 20 residues.